The entry below gives a single T cell receptor (beta chain) sequence along with its context. This clone was seen ten or more times. Its antigen is currently not known. The read ends 3 residues early relative to the CDR3; the germline J gene fills the gap. For sequencing, equivalent amounts of genomic DNA were input from CVID and control samples. For every sample, a 60 bp segment covering the rearranged TCRbeta CDR3 region was amplified and then sequenced. TCRbeta amplification used the immunoSEQ assay, a bias-corrected multiplex PCR with high-throughput sequencing. Per the source publication's procedure: Every unique nucleotide sequence was considered a clone and was annotated with V, D and J genes, copy number and frequency. Sequences were labeled productive if in frame, and non-productive if out of frame or containing stop codons. As previously described, Shannon's entropy was used to calculate clonality. Mean CDR3 Kyte-Doolittle hydropathy was derived from the predicted amino acid sequences of productive clones. The R hclust function was used to hierarchically cluster scaled V gene usage with Manhattan distance and complete linkage. To assess clone sharing by CDR3 amino acid sequence, 12 repertoires per group were resampled over 100 rounds. Repertoires were searched for roughly 63 published EBV-specific and about 250 published CMV-specific TCRbeta sequences. After a couple of CVID samples that produced fewer than 10,000 sequences were dropped from the analysis, 45 or so CVID repertoires remained. Here the immuneACCESS table is served through TCRdb, limited to in-frame sequences with V and J called. Missing clones are a known gap in these copies; in checked studies unresolved V genes cover under half, and the rest lacks a known reason. The V and J calls and clone size were taken over from that table, and D and trimming were inferred from the DNA. This sample has under 60,000 clones in the table, none counted a single time. Roughly 3.4% of the sample goes to the ten largest clones.

The sample belongs to a study of T cell clonality in common variable immunodeficiency (dated by TCRdb to the mid-2010s). Predominantly Caucasian heritage was noted among both the CVID patients and the healthy controls. Heparinized peripheral whole blood samples of roughly 5 to 9 ml were obtained from each donor. TCRbeta CDR3 repertoires were sequenced from genomic DNA of adults with common variable immune deficiency (CVID) and healthy adult controls. A total of roughly 22 healthy adult volunteers (around 12 female and some 10 male; age range about 20 to 66 years, mean age about 35) were included in the control group. Diluted blood was subjected to density centrifugation over Hypaque 1077 or Ficoll-Paque for isolation of peripheral blood mononuclear cells. Genomic DNA was extracted from unsorted mononuclear cells by Qiagen column purification or by a centrifugation-based method. The CDR3 starts with the cysteine, ends with the phenylalanine, and has 13 residues. Sequencing covers 30 bases of the CDR3, shown here with the frame starting at base 1. V has 7 bases trimmed and J has 2 bases trimmed; junction bases matching no gene number 2. CDR1 and CDR2 are read off the germline V gene as SQVTM and ANQGSEA.

Paper-wide results and their limitations: The authors noted that sequencing repertoires of T cell subpopulations would be needed to clarify what caused the increased clonality in CVID. Healthy controls shared more TCRbeta clones with each other than CVID subjects shared among themselves (p < 0.0001). Even though DNA input was the same, control samples had an average of about 89,000 unique sequences each, compared with some 32,000 in CVID samples. CVID TCRbeta sequences reportedly showed fewer deletions and N-nucleotide insertions and lacked highly modified clones with 13 or more V deletions. Compared with healthy controls, CVID subjects showed increased TCRbeta clonality (t-test p = 0.018), a feature most characteristic of about a third of subjects. Correlations between repertoire features and clinical complications were limited by patient heterogeneity within the CVID cohort.

The source is a person aged 18 to 70 in good health. Material for sequencing was peripheral blood mononuclear cells. The chain is assembled from TRBV29-1 and TRBJ2-2; TRBD1 lines up with 9 middle nucleotides. The CDR3 has the sequence CSGGQGNTGELFF. The sequenced CDR3 bases are TGCAGCGGGGGACAGGGAAACACCGGGGAG.